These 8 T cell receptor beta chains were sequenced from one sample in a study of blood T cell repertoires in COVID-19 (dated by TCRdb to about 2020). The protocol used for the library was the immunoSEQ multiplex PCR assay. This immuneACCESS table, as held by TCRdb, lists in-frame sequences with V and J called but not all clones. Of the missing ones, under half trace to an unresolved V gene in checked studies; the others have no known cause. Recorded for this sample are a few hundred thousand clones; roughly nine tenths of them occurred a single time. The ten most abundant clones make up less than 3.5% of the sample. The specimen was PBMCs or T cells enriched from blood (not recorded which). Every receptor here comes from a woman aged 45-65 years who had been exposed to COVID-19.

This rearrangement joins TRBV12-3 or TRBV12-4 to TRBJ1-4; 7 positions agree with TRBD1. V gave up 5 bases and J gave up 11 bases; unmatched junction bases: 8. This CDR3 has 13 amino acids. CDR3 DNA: TGTGCCAGCAGTCGGGACAGCCTTGGGAAACTGTTTTTT. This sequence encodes CASSRDSLGKLFF.

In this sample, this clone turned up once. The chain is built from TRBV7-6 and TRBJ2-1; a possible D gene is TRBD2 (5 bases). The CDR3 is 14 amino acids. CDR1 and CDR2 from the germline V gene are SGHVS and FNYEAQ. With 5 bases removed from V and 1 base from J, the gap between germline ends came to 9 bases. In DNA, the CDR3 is TGTGCCAGCAGCACTGGGGAGTCCTACAATGAGCAGTTCTTC. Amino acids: CASSTGESYNEQFF.

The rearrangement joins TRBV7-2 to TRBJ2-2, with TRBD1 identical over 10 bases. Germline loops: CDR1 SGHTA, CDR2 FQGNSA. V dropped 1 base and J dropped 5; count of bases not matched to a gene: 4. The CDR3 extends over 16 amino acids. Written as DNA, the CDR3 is TGTGCCAGCAGCTTAGATGGGACAGGGGTAACCGGGGAGCTGTTTTTT. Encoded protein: CASSLDGTGVTGELFF.

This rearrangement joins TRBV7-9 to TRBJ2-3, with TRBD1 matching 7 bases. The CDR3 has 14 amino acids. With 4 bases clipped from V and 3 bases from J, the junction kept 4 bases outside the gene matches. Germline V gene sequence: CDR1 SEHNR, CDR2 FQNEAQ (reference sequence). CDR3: CASSSGTATDTQYF. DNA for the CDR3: TGTGCCAGCAGCTCCGGGACAGCGACAGATACGCAGTATTTT.

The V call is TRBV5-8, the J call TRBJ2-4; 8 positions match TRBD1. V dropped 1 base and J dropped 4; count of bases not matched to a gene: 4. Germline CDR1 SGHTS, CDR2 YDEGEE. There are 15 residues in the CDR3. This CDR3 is CASSLQGASKNIQYF. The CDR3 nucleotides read TGTGCCAGCAGCTTGCAGGGGGCGTCAAAAAACATTCAGTACTTC.

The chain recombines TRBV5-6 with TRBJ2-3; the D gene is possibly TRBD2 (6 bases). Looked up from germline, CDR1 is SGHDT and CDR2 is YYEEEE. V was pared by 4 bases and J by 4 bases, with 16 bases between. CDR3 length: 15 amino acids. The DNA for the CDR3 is TGTGCCAGCAGCCATCGGGGGAATCGGGCAGATACGCAGTATTTT. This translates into CASSHRGNRADTQYF.

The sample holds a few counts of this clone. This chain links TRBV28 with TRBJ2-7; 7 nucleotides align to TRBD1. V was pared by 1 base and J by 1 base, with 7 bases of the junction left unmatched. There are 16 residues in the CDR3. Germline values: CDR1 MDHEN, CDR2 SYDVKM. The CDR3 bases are TGTGCCAGCAGTTTATTGTGGGGCAGGGGGTCCTACGAGCAGTACTTC. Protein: CASSLLWGRGSYEQYF.

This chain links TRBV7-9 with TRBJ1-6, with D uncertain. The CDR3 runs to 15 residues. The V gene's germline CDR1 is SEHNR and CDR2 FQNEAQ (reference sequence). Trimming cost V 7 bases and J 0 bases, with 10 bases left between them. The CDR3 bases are TGTGCCAGCAACGAACTTACCTCCTATAATTCACCCCTCCACTTT. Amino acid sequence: CASNELTSYNSPLHF.